A selection of T cell receptor beta chains follows, all from one sample in a study of T cells in Graves' hyperthyroidism and ophthalmopathy. TCRdb reanalysed the multiplex PCR reads using MiXCR and keeps one entry per CDR3 protein. The table lists about 500,000 distinct CDR3 sequences, roughly 15% of them singletons, with about 29% in the top ten. The material sequenced was blood. The receptors stem from a young woman with Graves' ophthalmopathy. Each CDR3 is given with its conserved first and last residue. A D gene is named only where the DNA matches it firmly. The listing skips clone size in some rows; elsewhere it reads once, few, many or a size class.

clone_size j_call d_call v_call cdr3_length cdr3_aa cdr3_nt
many TRBJ2-5 NA TRBV28 14 CASRPGTPQETQYF TGTGCCAGCAGGCCCGGGACACCCCAAGAGACCCAGTACTTC
NA TRBJ2-1 TRBD1 TRBV5-1 17 CASRATGLETGNNEQFF TGCGCCAGCAGGGCGACAGGGTTGGAAACAGGCAACAATGAGCAGTTCTTC
many TRBJ1-5 NA TRBV12-3/TRBV12-4 12 CASTQRNQPQHF TGTGCCAGCACACAGCGCAATCAGCCCCAGCATTTT
few TRBJ2-7 TRBD1 TRBV27 17 CASTSLGPTGYSYEQYF TGTGCCAGCACCAGTTTGGGCCCGACAGGGTATTCCTACGAGCAGTACTTC
many TRBJ2-2 NA TRBV3-1 13 CASSQQGSGELFF TGTGCCAGCAGCCAACAGGGGTCCGGGGAGCTGTTTTTT
many TRBJ1-1 NA TRBV12-3/TRBV12-4 15 CASSIIIGKNTEAFF TGTGCCAGCAGTATAATCATCGGTAAGAACACTGAAGCTTTCTTT
NA TRBJ2-1 NA TRBV25-1 17 CASSDLSLAGAKNIQFF TGTGCCAGCAGTGATCTTTCTCTCGCGGGGGCCAAAAACATTCAGTTCTTC
NA TRBJ2-2 NA TRBV29-1 15 CSVAPRDSPLGELFF TGCAGCGTGGCCCCGCGGGACAGCCCCCTAGGGGAGCTGTTTTTT
many TRBJ2-5 TRBD2 TRBV13 17 CASSSGLAGVFQETQYF TGTGCCAGCAGCTCGGGACTAGCGGGAGTTTTTCAAGAGACCCAGTACTTC
many TRBJ2-2 NA TRBV12-3/TRBV12-4 15 CASSLQDWGTGELFF TGTGCCAGCAGTTTGCAGGATTGGGGCACCGGGGAGCTGTTTTTT
many TRBJ2-5 TRBD2 TRBV6-2/TRBV6-3 15 CASSSFGLAEETQYF TGTGCCAGCAGTTCCTTCGGACTAGCGGAAGAGACCCAGTACTTC
few TRBJ1-1 NA TRBV7-3 14 CASSKGQSNTEAFF TGTGCCAGCAGCAAAGGACAATCGAACACTGAAGCTTTCTTT
NA TRBJ2-3 TRBD1 TRBV7-9 12 CASSDPQGAEYF TGTGCCAGCAGCGACCCACAGGGGGCCGAGTATTTT
NA TRBJ2-3 NA TRBV10-1 16 CASSESANPPTDTQYF TGCGCCAGCAGTGAGTCGGCGAATCCCCCCACAGATACGCAGTATTTT
NA TRBJ1-4 NA TRBV30 12 CACYGGGEKLFF TGTGCCTGTTATGGGGGAGGGGAAAAACTGTTTTTT
NA TRBJ2-3 TRBD2 TRBV20-1 15 CSARRSGSISDTQYF TGCAGTGCTAGACGCAGCGGGAGCATATCAGATACGCAGTATTTT
many TRBJ2-7 TRBD2 TRBV28 18 CASTLPRTSGSARYEQYF TGTGCCAGCACTCTTCCGCGGACTAGCGGGAGTGCGCGCTACGAGCAGTACTTC
many TRBJ1-1 NA TRBV12-3/TRBV12-4 15 CASSLLGGRSTEAFF TGTGCCAGCAGTTTACTGGGGGGCCGAAGCACTGAAGCTTTCTTT
once TRBJ1-6 NA TRBV5-6 13 CASSRTRNSPLHF TGTGCCAGCAGCCGGACACGTAATTCACCCCTCCACTTT
few TRBJ1-4 NA TRBV9 15 CASSVEGTLNEKLFF TGTGCCAGCAGCGTAGAGGGGACGCTTAATGAAAAACTGTTTTTT
many TRBJ1-2 NA TRBV7-9 15 CASSLRTSWGYGYTF TGTGCCAGCAGCCTTCGGACGTCCTGGGGGTATGGCTACACCTTC
many TRBJ2-1 NA TRBV28 14 CASSRRGALYEQFF TGTGCCAGCAGCCGCAGGGGAGCGCTCTATGAGCAGTTCTTC
NA TRBJ2-7 TRBD1 TRBV5-4 16 CASSLGGTGASYEQYF TGTGCCAGCAGTCTCGGGGGGACAGGGGCATCCTACGAGCAGTACTTC
few TRBJ2-2 NA TRBV5-6 15 CASRPASRYTGELFF TGTGCCAGCCGCCCCGCTAGCCGATACACCGGGGAGCTGTTTTTT
many TRBJ1-1 NA TRBV4-3 14 CASSQGRANTEAFF TGCGCCAGCAGCCAAGGTCGGGCGAACACTGAAGCTTTCTTT
many TRBJ2-1 TRBD2 TRBV3-1 15 CASSQAGLAADEQFF TGTGCCAGCAGCCAAGCGGGACTAGCAGCTGATGAGCAGTTCTTC
NA TRBJ2-2 NA TRBV12-3/TRBV12-4 15 CASSPRASNTGELFF TGTGCCAGCAGTCCCCGGGCTTCGAACACCGGGGAGCTGTTTTTT
many TRBJ2-2 NA TRBV7-2 14 CASSLAAVTGELFF TGTGCCAGCAGCTTAGCGGCCGTCACCGGGGAGCTGTTTTTT
many TRBJ2-7 TRBD2 TRBV7-8 17 CASSYPSEREGLHEQYF TGTGCCAGCAGCTACCCCTCGGAGCGGGAGGGCCTCCACGAGCAGTACTTC
many TRBJ1-1 NA TRBV16 14 CASSQGKSFPEAFF TGTGCCAGCAGCCAGGGCAAGAGTTTCCCTGAAGCTTTCTTT
many TRBJ2-7 NA TRBV28 14 CASTLRGASYEQYF TGTGCCAGCACCCTTAGGGGGGCTTCGTACGAGCAGTACTTC
few TRBJ2-7 TRBD2 TRBV6-5 15 CASSYSSGGGYEQYF TGTGCCAGCAGTTACAGTTCCGGGGGAGGGTACGAGCAGTACTTC
few TRBJ2-1 TRBD1 TRBV19 13 CASSRGQLNEQFF TGTGCCAGTTCGAGGGGACAGCTTAATGAGCAGTTCTTC
many TRBJ1-1 TRBD1 TRBV6-2/TRBV6-3 13 CASRRQGDAEAFF TGTGCCAGCAGACGACAGGGAGACGCTGAAGCTTTCTTT
NA TRBJ2-1 NA TRBV7-9 12 CASSLKEEGGFF TGTGCCAGCAGCTTAAAGGAAGAGGGGGGGTTCTTC
many TRBJ1-2 TRBD1 TRBV30 10 CALDRDGYTF TGTGCCCTCGACAGGGATGGCTACACCTTC
NA TRBJ2-7 NA TRBV20-1 13 CSARVGLLGEQYF TGCAGTGCTCGGGTGGGGCTTTTGGGGGAGCAGTACTTC